These 23 T cell receptor beta chains share one sample of origin, sequenced in a study of PD-L1 blockade in urothelial cancer. Data came from immunoSEQ multiplex PCR; TCRdb stores just in-frame clones and leaves some out. The table includes about 72,000 clones, around four fifths detected once. The source material was PBMCs, sampled around atezolizumab (anti-PD-L1) treatment. The receptors stem from a man in his 70s with urothelial cancer.

This sequence joins TRBV27 and TRBJ1-1, with D possibly being TRBD1 (5 bases). Per the germline V gene, CDR1 is MNHEY and CDR2 is SMNVEV (reference sequence). Trimming pared 0 bases from V and 3 bases from J, leaving 11 bases between. The CDR3 runs 15 residues. CDR3 sequence: CASSLSWGGDTEAFF. The CDR3 DNA sequence: TGTGCCAGCAGTTTATCGTGGGGGGGGGACACTGAAGCTTTCTTT.

This clone is a singleton in its sample. This chain uses TRBV27 with TRBJ1-3; 7 nucleotides line up with TRBD1. The germline V gene has CDR1 MNHEY and CDR2 SMNVEV (reference sequence). The junction had 4 bases not matched to a gene; V was cut back by 3 bases and J by 2 bases. This CDR3 contains 15 residues. CDR3 sequence reads: CASSFTGETGNTIYF. The DNA of the CDR3 is TGTGCCAGCAGTTTTACAGGGGAAACTGGAAACACCATATATTTT.

This sequence joins TRBV19 and TRBJ1-5; 7 bases are shared with TRBD1. CDR3 size: 14 residues. Germline trimming cut 5 bases from V and 3 bases from J; bases unmatched to any gene: 4. Germline CDR1 and CDR2: LNHDA and SQIVND (reference sequence). DNA of the CDR3: TGTGCCAGTAGTGTGGACAGGCCCAATCAGCCCCAGCATTTT. Residues: CASSVDRPNQPQHF. Looking up the rest from reference TRBV19 and TRBJ1-5 gives the full variable domain: DGGITQSPKYLFRKEGQNVTLSCEQNLNHDAMYWYRQDPGQGLRLIYYSQIVNDFQKGDIAEGYSVSREKKESFPLTVTSAQKNPTAFYLCASSVDRPNQPQHFGDGTRLSIL.

This clone was observed once. This rearrangement joins TRBV7-3 to TRBJ1-4; D is ambiguous. The germline gives CDR1 SGHTA, CDR2 FQGTGA. Trimming stripped 5 bases from V and 3 bases from J, with 7 bases between. The CDR3 runs 13 residues. The CDR3 DNA follows: TGTGCCAGCAGCCCATCGGCTAATGAAAAACTGTTTTTT. Amino acids: CASSPSANEKLFF.

The chain carries TRBV27 and TRBJ1-2, with 7 bases identical to TRBD1. V lost 6 bases to trimming and J lost 13 bases; unmatched junction nucleotides: 14. This CDR3 has 13 amino acids. Germline assignment: CDR1 MNHEY and CDR2 SMNVEV (reference sequence). The CDR3 coding sequence is TGTGCCAGCAGGAAGGACTCACAGGGGCGCTCCACCTTC. Residues: CASRKDSQGRSTF.

This sequence joins TRBV10-2 and TRBJ2-7; D is uncertain. This CDR3 has 14 residues. CDR1 is WSHSY and CDR2 is SAAADI in the germline V gene. Trimming shortened V by 5 bases and J by 0 bases, and 11 bases separated the two germline ends. Written as DNA, the CDR3 is TGCGCCAGCAGTAATCTCTTATCCTCCTACGAGCAGTACTTC. As protein: CASSNLLSSYEQYF.

This chain links TRBV5-1 with TRBJ2-4, with D unresolved. The V end was cut by 2 bases, the J end by 0 bases, with 6 bases between. Germline V CDR1 and CDR2: SGHRS, YFSETQ. CDR3 length equals 14 residues. This chain's CDR3 is CASSFTQAKNIQYF. The CDR3 coding sequence is TGCGCCAGCAGCTTTACACAAGCCAAAAACATTCAGTACTTC.

V is TRBV5-1 and J is TRBJ2-5, with D perhaps matching TRBD1 (5 bases). Trimming cost V 4 bases and J 5 bases, with 15 bases left between them. Germline CDR1 reads SGHRS; CDR2 reads YFSETQ. The CDR3 consists of 14 residues. CDR3 residues: CASSGNGQDETQYF. The CDR3 coding sequence is TGCGCCAGCAGCGGGAACGGACAAGACGAGACCCAGTACTTC.

V and J are TRBV5-4 and TRBJ2-1; tentatively, D is TRBD1 (5 bases). The V gene's germline CDR1 is SGHNT and CDR2 YYREEE (reference sequence). V gave up 4 bases and J gave up 0 bases, with 11 bases separating them. This CDR3 has 15 residues. The CDR3 DNA reads as TGTGCCAGCAGCGGGGCCCAGAACTCCTACAATGAGCAGTTCTTC. Protein sequence: CASSGAQNSYNEQFF.

This clone appeared a single time. The rearrangement links TRBV15 to TRBJ2-3; 7 bases match TRBD1. J gave up 3 bases and V 5 bases, and 20 bases lay outside the gene matches. CDR3 length: 19 amino acids. Germline V lookup: CDR1 LNHNV, CDR2 YYDKDF (reference sequence). CDR3 amino acids: CATSVRDSRNPGLTDTQYF. CDR3 nucleotide sequence: TGTGCCACCAGCGTACGGGACAGTCGCAACCCAGGTTTAACAGATACGCAGTATTTT.

This chain uses TRBV27 with TRBJ2-7, with TRBD2 identical over 8 bases. V lost 4 bases to trimming and J lost 2 bases; unmatched junction nucleotides: 16. The germline CDR1 and CDR2 sequences are MNHEY and SMNVEV (reference sequence). CDR3 length equals 18 residues. Written as DNA, the CDR3 is TGTGCCAGCAGTTCCAGGGTACTAGCGGCATCATACCCCTACGAGCAGTACTTC. Amino acid sequence: CASSSRVLAASYPYEQYF.

This rearrangement joins TRBV25-1 to TRBJ1-2; 9 bases match TRBD1. Germline V gene lookup returns CDR1 MGHDK and CDR2 SYGVNS. This CDR3 region has 14 residues. Trimming at V came to 4 bases and at J to 5 bases, leaving 5 bases not matched to a gene. The CDR3 loop reads CASSATGGRYGYTF. The CDR3 DNA follows: TGTGCCAGCAGTGCAACAGGGGGCAGGTATGGCTACACCTTC.

V gene TRBV18 combines with J gene TRBJ2-3; 14 bases agree with TRBD2. This CDR3 region has 16 residues. The germline V gene encodes CDR1 KGHSH and CDR2 LQKENI. After removal of 6 bases from V and 5 bases from J, the junction contained 7 bases not matched to a gene. CDR3 in amino acids: CASSQGLAGVEDTQYF. Written as DNA, the CDR3 is TGTGCCAGCTCTCAGGGACTAGCGGGAGTAGAAGATACGCAGTATTTT.

This clone has just a few counts. The CDR3 protein is CASSFGGSQHF. The CDR3 DNA reads TGTGCCAGCAGTTTTGGAGGTTCCCAGCATTTT. The chain joins TRBV28 to TRBJ1-5; no reliable D call. CDR3 length: 11 residues. V lost 3 bases, J lost 11 bases, and 8 bases lay in between. Germline CDR1 and CDR2: MDHEN and SYDVKM.

In its sample, this clone was seen once. This chain links TRBV10-2 with TRBJ2-1; D is possibly TRBD2 (5 bases). Trimming shortened V by 1 base and J by 5 bases, and 15 bases separated the two germline ends. The CDR3 length is 16 residues. Germline loops: CDR1 WSHSY, CDR2 SAAADI. CDR3 DNA sequence: TGCGCCAGCAGTGAGTATTTAGCGCACACTCACAATGAGCAGTTCTTC. It is translated as CASSEYLAHTHNEQFF.

In regard to this clone: Relative to the germline gene, one junction end is altered; a read error may explain this. The rearrangement joins TRBV9 to TRBJ2-4; tentatively, D is TRBD2 (6 bases). CDR1 SGDLS and CDR2 YYNGEE come from the germline V gene. The CDR3 covers 12 residues. CDR3 region: CASSVAGGPPNF. DNA for the CDR3: TGTGCCAGCAGCGTAGCTGGAGGGCCCCCCAACTTC.

This clone was seen more than once but under ten times. The V call is TRBV27, the J call TRBJ2-7, with unresolved D. Germline CDR1 reads MNHEY; CDR2 reads SMNVEV (reference sequence). This CDR3 comprises 12 residues. The V and J ends lost 2 bases and 4 bases respectively, with 6 bases between them. The CDR3 DNA reads TGTGCCAGCAGTTTAAAGCCTTACGAGCAGTACTTC. It specifies CASSLKPYEQYF.

V gene TRBV7-9 combines with J gene TRBJ2-7; 10 bases match TRBD1. This CDR3 has 14 amino acids. With V trimmed by 5 bases and J by 2 bases, 3 bases remained unmatched. Germline CDR1 and CDR2: SEHNR and FQNEAQ (reference sequence). The CDR3 reads CASSPGTGAYEQYF. The CDR3 region has the DNA TGTGCCAGCAGCCCCGGGACAGGGGCCTACGAGCAGTACTTC. Filled out from reference TRBV7-9 and TRBJ2-7, the complete variable domain reads DTGVSQNPRHKITKRGQNVTFRCDPISEHNRLYWYRQTLGQGPEFLTYFQNEAQLEKSRLLSDRFSAERPKGSFSTLEIQRTEQGDSAMYLCASSPGTGAYEQYFGPGTRLTVT.

The rearrangement links TRBV28 to TRBJ1-4; 9 bases are a match to TRBD1. Germline CDR1 and CDR2: MDHEN and SYDVKM. The junction had 16 bases not matched to a gene; V was cut back by 6 bases and J by 17 bases. This CDR3 contains 14 residues. In nucleotides, the CDR3 is TGTGCCAGCAGGGAGTCCGGTCCCGGGACAGGGAAATTTTTT. Its protein is CASRESGPGTGKFF.

V is TRBV5-1 and J is TRBJ2-3, with 7 bases that match TRBD2. Germline values: CDR1 SGHRS, CDR2 YFSETQ. The J segment lost 1 base and the V segment lost 0 bases, leaving 14 bases of the junction unmatched. The CDR3 spans 19 residues. For the CDR3, the DNA is TGCGCCAGCAGCTTGGAAAACCTTACACTAGCGCCGGGCACAGATACGCAGTATTTT. Amino acid sequence: CASSLENLTLAPGTDTQYF.

The chain combines TRBV4-1 with TRBJ2-5, with 9 nucleotides matching TRBD2. J lost 5 bases, V lost 0 bases, and 7 bases had no gene match. The CDR3 contains 16 residues. Germline CDR1 MGHRA, CDR2 YSYEKL. The CDR3 bases are TGCGCCAGCAGCCAAGATGGCCTAGCGGGACCGGAGACCCAGTACTTC. Protein sequence: CASSQDGLAGPETQYF.

The chain joins TRBV5-1 to TRBJ1-1; TRBD1 aligns across 8 bases. Germline V CDR1 and CDR2: SGHRS, YFSETQ. J was trimmed by 1 base and V by 2 bases; bases with no gene match: 1. This CDR3 is built from 14 residues. The CDR3 nucleotides are TGCGCCAGCAGCTTACAGGGGGGGAACACTGAAGCTTTCTTT. It yields the protein CASSLQGGNTEAFF.

The chain recombines TRBV30 with TRBJ2-3; possibly TRBD1 for D (5 bases). This CDR3 is built from 13 residues. Deletions cut 0 bases from V and 3 bases from J, with 7 bases between. Germline CDR1 and CDR2: GTSNPN and SVGIG (reference sequence). Here the CDR3 DNA reads TGTGCCTGGAGTGTAGCAGGGACAGATACGCAGTATTTT. Translating gives CAWSVAGTDTQYF.